Sequencing of this T cell receptor (beta chain) was carried out in a study of TIL therapy for anti-PD-1-resistant metastatic lung cancer. At the level of the study: Tumors were harvested before any PD-1/PD-L1 blockade. Median patient age was around 50, ranging roughly 35-85 years. Tumors carried a median 1.5 non-synonymous mutations per megabase.

Time point denoted: pre-treatment sample, taken before nivolumab and TIL therapy. J lost 3 bases, V lost 1 base, and 0 bases had no gene match. Germline V lookup: CDR1 LNHDA, CDR2 SQIVND (reference sequence). The CDR3 extends over 14 amino acids. Sequencing used immunoSEQ v3. Survey-level samples got approximately 2 million read pairs; deep-level samples got about 4.5-6.5 million. The protocol was immunoSEQ multiplex PCR, while the TCRdb copy is restricted to in-frame clones and leaves out a portion. Of about 15,000 clones in the sample, roughly 83% were seen once. The sequence came from a person aged 30 to 80 with non-small cell lung cancer. V is TRBV19 and J is TRBJ2-1, with 7 bases aligning to TRBD2. The sample here was blood, taken at baseline. CDR3 region: CASSIGTSYNEQFF. The CDR3 DNA reads as TGTGCCAGTAGTATAGGGACTAGCTACAATGAGCAGTTCTTC.